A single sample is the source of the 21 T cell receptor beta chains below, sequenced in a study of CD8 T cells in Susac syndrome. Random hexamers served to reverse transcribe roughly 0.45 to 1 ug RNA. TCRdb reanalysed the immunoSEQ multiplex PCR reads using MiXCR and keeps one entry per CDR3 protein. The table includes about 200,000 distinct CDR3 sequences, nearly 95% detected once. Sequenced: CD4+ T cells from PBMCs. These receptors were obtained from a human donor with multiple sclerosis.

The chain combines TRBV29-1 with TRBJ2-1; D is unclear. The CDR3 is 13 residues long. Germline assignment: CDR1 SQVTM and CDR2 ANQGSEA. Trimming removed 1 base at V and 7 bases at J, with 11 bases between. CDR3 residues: CSVEALRTNEQFF. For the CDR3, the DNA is TGCAGCGTTGAAGCCCTGCGCACGAATGAGCAGTTCTTC.

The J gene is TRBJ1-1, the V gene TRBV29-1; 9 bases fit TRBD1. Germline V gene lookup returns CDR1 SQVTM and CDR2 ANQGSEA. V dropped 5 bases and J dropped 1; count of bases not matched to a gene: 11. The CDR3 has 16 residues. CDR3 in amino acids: CSVRSGTGSSNTEAFF. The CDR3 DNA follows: TGCAGCGTTCGATCTGGGACAGGGAGTTCGAACACTGAAGCTTTCTTT.

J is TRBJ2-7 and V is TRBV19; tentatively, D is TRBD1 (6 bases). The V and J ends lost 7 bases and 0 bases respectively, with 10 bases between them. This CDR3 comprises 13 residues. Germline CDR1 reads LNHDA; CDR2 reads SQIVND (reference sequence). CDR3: CASTMTGSYEQYF. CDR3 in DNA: TGTGCCAGTACTATGACAGGCTCCTACGAGCAGTACTTC.

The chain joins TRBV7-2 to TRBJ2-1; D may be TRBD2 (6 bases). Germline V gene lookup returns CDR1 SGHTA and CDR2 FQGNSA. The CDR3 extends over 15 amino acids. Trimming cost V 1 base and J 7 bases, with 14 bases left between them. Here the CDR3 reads CASSLVVGAGNEQFF. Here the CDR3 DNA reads TGTGCCAGCAGCTTAGTGGTAGGGGCGGGGAATGAGCAGTTCTTC.

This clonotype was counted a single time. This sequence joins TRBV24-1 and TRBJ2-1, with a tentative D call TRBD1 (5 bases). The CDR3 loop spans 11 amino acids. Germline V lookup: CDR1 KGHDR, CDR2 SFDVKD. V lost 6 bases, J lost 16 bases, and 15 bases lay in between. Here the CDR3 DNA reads TGTGCCACCAGTCAATCGGGCAGGGCTTTCTTC. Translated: CATSQSGRAFF.

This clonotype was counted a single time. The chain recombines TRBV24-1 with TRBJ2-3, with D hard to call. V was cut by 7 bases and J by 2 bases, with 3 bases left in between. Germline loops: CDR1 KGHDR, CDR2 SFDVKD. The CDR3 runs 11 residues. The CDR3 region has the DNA TGTGCCACCAGCCACACAGATACGCAGTATTTT. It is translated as CATSHTDTQYF.

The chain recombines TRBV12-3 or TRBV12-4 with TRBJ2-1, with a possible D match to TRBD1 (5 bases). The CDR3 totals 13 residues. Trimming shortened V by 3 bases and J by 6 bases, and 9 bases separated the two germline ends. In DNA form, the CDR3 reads TGTGCCAGCAGTTTTTACAGGTTCAATGAGCAGTTCTTC. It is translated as CASSFYRFNEQFF.

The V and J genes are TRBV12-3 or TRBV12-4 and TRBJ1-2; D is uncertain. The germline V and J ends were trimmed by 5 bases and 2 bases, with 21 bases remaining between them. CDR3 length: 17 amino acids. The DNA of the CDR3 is TGTGCCAGCAGTCCCAGCCGTACAGCACGAGACAACTATGGCTACACCTTC. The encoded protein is CASSPSRTARDNYGYTF.

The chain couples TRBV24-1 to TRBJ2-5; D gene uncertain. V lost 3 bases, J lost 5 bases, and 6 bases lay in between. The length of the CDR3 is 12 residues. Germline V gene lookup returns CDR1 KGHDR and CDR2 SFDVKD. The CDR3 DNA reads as TGTGCCACCAGTGATAGTGGGGAGACCCAGTACTTC. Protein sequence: CATSDSGETQYF.

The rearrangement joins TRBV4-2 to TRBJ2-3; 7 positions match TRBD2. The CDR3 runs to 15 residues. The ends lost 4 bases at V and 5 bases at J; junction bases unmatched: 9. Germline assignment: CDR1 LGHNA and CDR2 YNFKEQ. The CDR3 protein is CASSPRLAPRDTQYF. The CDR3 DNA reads TGTGCCAGCAGCCCCCGACTAGCACCGAGAGATACGCAGTATTTT.

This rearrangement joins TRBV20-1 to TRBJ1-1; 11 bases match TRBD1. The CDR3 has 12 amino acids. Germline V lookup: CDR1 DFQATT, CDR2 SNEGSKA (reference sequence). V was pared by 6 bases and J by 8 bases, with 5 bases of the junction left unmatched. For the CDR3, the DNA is TGCAGTGCGGACAGGGGGCAGTTGGAAGCTTTCTTT. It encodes CSADRGQLEAFF.

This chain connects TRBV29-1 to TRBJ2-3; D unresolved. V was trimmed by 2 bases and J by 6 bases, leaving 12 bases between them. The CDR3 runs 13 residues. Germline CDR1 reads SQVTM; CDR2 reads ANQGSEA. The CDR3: CSVEITTLDTQYF. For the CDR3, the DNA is TGCAGCGTTGAAATAACTACCTTGGATACGCAGTATTTT.

CDR3 amino acids: CASSVADEQFF. The CDR3 region has the DNA TGTGCCAGCAGCGTAGCTGATGAGCAGTTCTTC. The gene calls are TRBV9 and TRBJ2-1; D is unresolved. CDR3 length equals 11 residues. Germline values: CDR1 SGDLS, CDR2 YYNGEE. V was cut by 0 bases and J by 8 bases, with 3 bases left in between.

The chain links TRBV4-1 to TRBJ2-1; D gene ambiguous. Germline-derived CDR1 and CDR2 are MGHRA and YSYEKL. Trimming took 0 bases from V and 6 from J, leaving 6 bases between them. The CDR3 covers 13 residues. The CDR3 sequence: CASSQEWINEQFF. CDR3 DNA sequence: TGCGCCAGCAGCCAAGAGTGGATCAATGAGCAGTTCTTC.

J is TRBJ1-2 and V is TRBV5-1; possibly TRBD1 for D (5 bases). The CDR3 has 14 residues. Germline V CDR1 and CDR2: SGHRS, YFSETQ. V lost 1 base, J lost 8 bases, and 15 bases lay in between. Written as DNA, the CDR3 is TGCGCCAGCAGCTTGAGTTTGTGGGACCGGGGCTACACCTTC. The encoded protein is CASSLSLWDRGYTF.

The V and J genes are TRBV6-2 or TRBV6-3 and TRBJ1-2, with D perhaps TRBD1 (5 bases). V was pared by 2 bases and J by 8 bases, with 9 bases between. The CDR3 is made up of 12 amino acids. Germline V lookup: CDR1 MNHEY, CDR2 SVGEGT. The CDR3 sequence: CASSYGRDGYTF. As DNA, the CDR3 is TGTGCCAGCAGTTACGGCAGGGACGGCTACACCTTC.

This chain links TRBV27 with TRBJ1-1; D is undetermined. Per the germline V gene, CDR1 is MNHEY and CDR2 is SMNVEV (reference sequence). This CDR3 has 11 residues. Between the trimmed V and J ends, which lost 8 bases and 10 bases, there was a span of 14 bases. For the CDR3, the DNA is TGTGCCAGCTGGAGGAGGCAGATAGCTTTCTTT. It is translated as CASWRRQIAFF.

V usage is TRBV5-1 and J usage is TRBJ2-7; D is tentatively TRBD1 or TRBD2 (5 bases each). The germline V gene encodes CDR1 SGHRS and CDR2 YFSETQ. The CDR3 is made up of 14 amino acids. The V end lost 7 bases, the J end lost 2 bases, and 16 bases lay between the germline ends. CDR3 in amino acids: CASATLGVTYEQYF. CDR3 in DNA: TGCGCCAGCGCGACACTGGGGGTGACCTACGAGCAGTACTTC.

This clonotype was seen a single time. The CDR3 loop reads CASSSPGSGYYGYTF. The CDR3 region has the DNA TGTGCCAGCAGTTCCCCCGGATCGGGGTACTATGGCTACACCTTC. The gene calls are TRBV27 and TRBJ1-2; no reliable D call. The V and J ends lost 4 bases and 3 bases respectively, with 15 bases between them. Germline CDR1 reads MNHEY; CDR2 reads SMNVEV (reference sequence). The CDR3 sequence is 15 residues long.

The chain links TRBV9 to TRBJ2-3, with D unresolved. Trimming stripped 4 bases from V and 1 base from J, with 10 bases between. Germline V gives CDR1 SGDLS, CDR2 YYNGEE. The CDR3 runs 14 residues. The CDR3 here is CASSPDRRTDTQYF. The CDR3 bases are TGTGCCAGCAGCCCAGACCGACGCACAGATACGCAGTATTTT.

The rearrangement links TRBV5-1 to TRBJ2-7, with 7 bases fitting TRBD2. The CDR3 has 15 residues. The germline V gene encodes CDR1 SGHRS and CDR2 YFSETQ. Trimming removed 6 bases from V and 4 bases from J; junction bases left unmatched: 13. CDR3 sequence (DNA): TGCGCCAGCACCAACGGAGGCGGGAGTATGTACGAGCAGTACTTC. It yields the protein CASTNGGGSMYEQYF.